Listed below are T cell receptor beta chains from one sample, sequenced in a study of T cell responses to AZD1222 COVID-19 vaccine. Using immunoSEQ multiplex PCR, the repertoire was profiled, and TCRdb retains in-frame clones only, with some absent. The data show around 180,000 clones, with about 86% seen just once and 7.7% held by the top ten. Sample: peripheral blood, taken on day 0 of AZD1222 vaccination. The source is an adult in good health. Each CDR3 is given with its conserved first and last residue. D genes are given only for firm matches. Clone size appears in some rows only: once, few, many, or a class for an expanded clone.

>NA|TRBV7-9|NA|TRBJ2-7
TGTGCCAGCAGCCCCCGGGGACACGGGGCGAGCTCCTACGAGCAGTACTTC
CASSPRGHGASSYEQYF
>NA|TRBV6-2/TRBV6-3|NA|TRBJ2-1
TGTGCCAGCAGTTTATCCTCGGTGAATGAGCAGTTCTTC
CASSLSSVNEQFF
>NA|TRBV12-5|TRBD1|TRBJ2-3
TGTGCTAGTGGTACGGGACAGGGGGCTCTTAGGCCCCTGAGAGATACGCAGTATTTT
CASGTGQGALRPLRDTQYF
>NA|TRBV11-2|NA|TRBJ2-7
TGTGCCAGCAGCTTAGATCGACCCTACGAGCAGTACTTC
CASSLDRPYEQYF
>NA|TRBV29-1|NA|TRBJ2-7
TGCAGCGGGATCCAGGGGAACTCCTACGAGCAGTACTTC
CSGIQGNSYEQYF
>NA|TRBV28|NA|TRBJ2-7
TGTGCCAGCAGTTTAGGCCAGGCCGGAACCTACGAGCAGTACTTC
CASSLGQAGTYEQYF
>NA|TRBV9|NA|TRBJ1-6
TGTGCCAGCAGCGTAGCTCAGGATCAGAGTAAGGCACCCCTCCACTTT
CASSVAQDQSKAPLHF
>few|TRBV10-2|TRBD2|TRBJ2-2
TGCGCCAGCAGTGAGTCACTAGCGGGGGCCTCCGCGAACACCGGGGAGCTGTTTTTT
CASSESLAGASANTGELFF
>NA|TRBV7-3|NA|TRBJ2-5
TGTGCCAGCAGCGAGGACACCCTAGGGGAGACCCAGTACTTC
CASSEDTLGETQYF
>NA|TRBV28|NA|TRBJ1-5
TGTGCCAGTTGGTGGACACCCGAGAATCAGCCCCAGCATTTT
CASWWTPENQPQHF
>few|TRBV7-3|NA|TRBJ2-1
TGTGCCAGCAGCCCCCAAGCGGTGCCCTACAATGAGCAGTTCTTC
CASSPQAVPYNEQFF
>NA|TRBV5-1|TRBD1|TRBJ2-2
TGCGCCAGCAGCCCACAGGGGGTTGGCGGGGAGCTGTTTTTT
CASSPQGVGGELFF
>NA|TRBV5-1|TRBD1|TRBJ1-2
TGCGCCAGCAGCCAACAGGGGATGGGTGGCTACACCTTC
CASSQQGMGGYTF
>NA|TRBV2|NA|TRBJ1-3
TGTGCCAGCAGCCGCTCTGGAAACACCATATATTTT
CASSRSGNTIYF
>NA|TRBV5-1|TRBD2|TRBJ2-7
TGCGCCAGCAGCTTAACTACTAGTACGGGGGGTTACGAGCAGTACTTC
CASSLTTSTGGYEQYF
>NA|TRBV4-1|NA|TRBJ1-6
TGCGCCAGCAGCCACCTGGGGGAAAATTCACCCCTCCACTTT
CASSHLGENSPLHF
>NA|TRBV5-1|NA|TRBJ2-7
TGCGCCAGCAGCTGGGGGGCGAACTCCTACGAGCAGTACTTC
CASSWGANSYEQYF
>few|TRBV4-1|NA|TRBJ2-7
TGCGCCAGCAGCCAAGAGCTCGGACCACGGGACGAGCAGTACTTC
CASSQELGPRDEQYF
>NA|TRBV6-1|NA|TRBJ1-2
TGTGCCAGCAGTGGTTACAGCCCACTGATCTTTTATGGCTACACCTTC
CASSGYSPLIFYGYTF
>NA|TRBV6-5|NA|TRBJ2-1
TGTGCCAGCAGGGTAGGGTTCGAGCAGTTCTTC
CASRVGFEQFF
>NA|TRBV5-5|NA|TRBJ2-3
TGTGCCAGCAGCTTGTGGAAAGGGAGGTACAGCACAGATACGCAGTATTTT
CASSLWKGRYSTDTQYF
>NA|TRBV13|TRBD1|TRBJ1-2
TGTGCCAGCAGCTTAGGACGGGACAGGGGCCGTAACTATGGCTACACCTTC
CASSLGRDRGRNYGYTF
>NA|TRBV6-5|NA|TRBJ1-1
TGTGCCAGCAGTCTTCAGGGGCCCCTCACTGAAGCTTTCTTT
CASSLQGPLTEAFF
>once|TRBV6-2/TRBV6-3|NA|TRBJ1-1
TGTGCCAGCAGTTCCGGGGCGACAAACACTGAAGCTTTCTTT
CASSSGATNTEAFF
>once|TRBV11-2|TRBD1|TRBJ1-6
TGTGCCAGCAGCTTGGGCCAAGGGGGCACTTCACCCCTCCACTTT
CASSLGQGGTSPLHF
>once|TRBV5-4|NA|TRBJ1-1
TGTGCCAGCCTCGGGGGCACTGAAGCTTTCTTT
CASLGGTEAFF
>NA|TRBV5-4|TRBD1|TRBJ1-5
TGTGCCAGCAGCTCCGGGACAGAGAATCAGCCCCAGCATTTT
CASSSGTENQPQHF
>NA|TRBV3-1/TRBV3-2|TRBD2|TRBJ2-5
TGTGCCAGCAGCCCAAAGGTGGGACTAGCGGGGGGGCCTCGGGAGACCCAGTACTTC
CASSPKVGLAGGPRETQYF
>NA|TRBV29-1|NA|TRBJ1-6
TGCAGCGTTGAAAGGGGGATTTCACCCCTCCACTTT
CSVERGISPLHF
>NA|TRBV27|NA|TRBJ1-1
TGTGCCAGCAGTCTCTCAGGGGACACTGAAGCTTTCTTT
CASSLSGDTEAFF
>NA|TRBV18|NA|TRBJ2-7
TGTGCCAGCTCACCACCGGCACCATCCTACGAGCAGTACTTC
CASSPPAPSYEQYF
>NA|TRBV11-2|TRBD1|TRBJ2-5
TGTGCCAGCAGTTCCGGACAGGGCGCTAGCCTCGGGGAGACCCAGTACTTC
CASSSGQGASLGETQYF
>NA|TRBV19|NA|TRBJ2-1
TGTGCCAGTAGTATAGATGGGCCCGGGGCGAACTCCTACAATGAGCAGTTCTTC
CASSIDGPGANSYNEQFF
>NA|TRBV11-1|NA|TRBJ2-7
TGTGCCAGCAGCGTCGTTGGGGACCCTCCATACGAGCAGTACTTC
CASSVVGDPPYEQYF
>NA|TRBV5-4|NA|TRBJ2-7
TGTGCCAGCAGCTTGTTCACATCCCGGGACGAGCAGTACTTC
CASSLFTSRDEQYF
>NA|TRBV6-1|NA|TRBJ1-3
TGTGCCAGCAGTGAACAGAAGAGGGGAAACACCATATATTTT
CASSEQKRGNTIYF
>NA|TRBV28|TRBD1|TRBJ1-2
TGTGCCAGCAGTAGCCCGGGACAGGGACCAGGCGGCTACACCTTC
CASSSPGQGPGGYTF
>once|TRBV7-8|TRBD1|TRBJ2-7
TGTGCCAGCAGCCCCCTCTCCCGGGACAGGGTCTACGAGCAGTACTTC
CASSPLSRDRVYEQYF
>NA|TRBV7-6|TRBD1|TRBJ1-2
TGTGCCAGCAGCGCGGGGGGCCCTCCAGGGGGCAGAGATGGCTACACCTTC
CASSAGGPPGGRDGYTF
>NA|TRBV9|TRBD1|TRBJ1-1
TGTGCCAGCAGCTCACAGGGGGCTACTGAAGCTTTCTTT
CASSSQGATEAFF
>NA|TRBV13|NA|TRBJ1-6
TGTGCCAGCAGTTTCACCCGGACGGGAAATTCACCCCTCCACTTT
CASSFTRTGNSPLHF
>once|TRBV6-6|TRBD1|TRBJ1-2
TGTGCCAGCAGTAGGACAGGGGACTATGGCTACACCTTC
CASSRTGDYGYTF
>NA|TRBV7-8|TRBD2|TRBJ2-1
TGTGCCAGCAGCTTGTACGGGACTAGGAATGAGCAGTTCTTC
CASSLYGTRNEQFF